This TCR beta chain is from a study of regulatory T cells in long-lasting Graves disease. In its sample, this clonotype was seen many times. The time point denotes: newly diagnosed GD, antithyroid drugs for less than 3 months. The TCR library was made from RNA extracted from PBMCs. The CDR3 has 14 residues. V gave up 6 bases and J gave up 0 bases, with 11 bases separating them. The TCR beta library used iRepertoire HTBI primers with Arm-PCR amplification of CDR3. One entry per CDR3 protein results from TCRdb running MiXCR on the multiplex PCR reads. The table shows 450,000 to 600,000 distinct CDR3 sequences, with 13% occurring only once. This sample also belongs to another study, concerning T cells in Graves' hyperthyroidism and ophthalmopathy. Per that study: Diagnoses rested on clinical symptoms, serum thyroxine and TRAb, thyroid ultrasound and orbital computed tomography.

This receptor was taken from a man aged 30 to 45 with Graves disease. This material consisted of peripheral blood mononuclear cells (PBMCs), taken at new diagnosis, from a patient treated with antithyroid drugs. The chain recombines TRBV12-3 or TRBV12-4 with TRBJ1-1; maybe TRBD1 (6 bases). The CDR3 DNA reads as TGTGCCAGCAGATGGGGGGGCATGAACACTGAAGCTTTCTTT. Protein sequence: CASRWGGMNTEAFF.